Presented here are 26 T cell receptor beta chains from one specimen sequenced in a study of regulatory and conventional T cells in RAG deficiency (TCRdb year 2017). The library came from the immunoSEQ multiplex PCR assay. Entries here come from immuneACCESS through TCRdb and include only in-frame sequences with V and J called. Some clones fail to appear in such tables; in the studies checked, an unresolved V gene covers under half of the shortfall, and the cause of the remainder is unknown. Recorded for this sample are 8,000 to 10,000 clones; around 92% of them occurred a single time. The ten biggest clones cover over 1% of the sample. Before genomic DNA extraction, regulatory T cells were isolated from blood as CD4+CD25-high CD127-low cells. The sample was also linked to a second study, of regulatory T cells. Per the second study: The multiplex PCR used 52 forward TRBV primers and 13 reverse TRBJ primers, with assay-based and computational corrections for amplification bias.

Material for sequencing was Tregs sorted from blood. Receptors were obtained from a human donor in good health.

This chain connects TRBV9 to TRBJ2-7; 11 bases map to TRBD1. Germline assignment: CDR1 SGDLS and CDR2 YYNGEE. The CDR3 totals 18 residues. The J segment lost 3 bases and the V segment lost 3 bases, leaving 14 bases of the junction unmatched. For the CDR3, the DNA is TGTGCCAGCAGCGGGGAGGGGACAGGGGGGACCAGGTACTACGAGCAGTACTTC. It yields the protein CASSGEGTGGTRYYEQYF.

This clone showed up just a few times. This sequence joins TRBV7-9 and TRBJ1-1; tentative D call: TRBD1 (5 bases). V gave up 6 bases and J gave up 3 bases, with 20 bases separating them. Germline V gene data show CDR1 as SEHNR and CDR2 as FQNEAQ (reference sequence). The length of the CDR3 is 16 residues. The CDR3 sequence is CASRPRGPVGDTEAFF. The CDR3 DNA follows: TGTGCCAGCAGACCCCGGGGCCCAGTGGGGGACACTGAAGCTTTCTTT.

The rearrangement links TRBV7-3 to TRBJ2-5; 9 positions match TRBD1. The germline V gene has CDR1 SGHTA and CDR2 FQGTGA. Trimming cost V 3 bases and J 5 bases; bases outside gene matches: 1. The CDR3 spans 13 residues. CDR3 protein: CASSFGTGETQYF. The CDR3 nucleotides are TGTGCCAGCAGCTTCGGGACAGGGGAGACCCAGTACTTC.

V and J are TRBV10-3 and TRBJ1-2; a possible D gene is TRBD1 (6 bases). V gave up 6 bases and J gave up 6 bases, with 14 bases separating them. The length of the CDR3 is 13 residues. Looked up from germline, CDR1 is ENHRY and CDR2 is SYGVKD. The CDR3 sequence is CAIRRSGVDGYTF. CDR3 nucleotides: TGTGCCATCAGGCGGTCAGGGGTGGATGGCTACACCTTC.

This clone appeared a single time. The genes are TRBV18 and TRBJ2-1; 7 bases are a match to TRBD2. V gave up 6 bases and J gave up 7 bases; unmatched junction bases: 12. Germline V gene data show CDR1 as KGHSH and CDR2 as LQKENI. This CDR3 is 15 amino acids long. The DNA for the CDR3 is TGTGCCAGCTCTCGGAGGCTAGCGGAGGGGAATGAGCAGTTCTTC. Amino acids: CASSRRLAEGNEQFF.

The V and J genes are TRBV11-3 and TRBJ2-7; D perhaps matches TRBD2 (5 bases). Germline CDR1 and CDR2: SGHNT and YENEEA. The CDR3 extends over 18 amino acids. V lost 5 bases to trimming and J lost 0 bases, with 23 bases between them. The CDR3 nucleotides read TGTGCCAGCAGCCGTTTTGGTCCATCGGCGGGCTTCTCCTACGAGCAGTACTTC. The encoded protein is CASSRFGPSAGFSYEQYF.

The J gene is TRBJ1-1, the V gene TRBV5-1, with a possible D match to TRBD1 (5 bases). Germline V lookup: CDR1 SGHRS, CDR2 YFSETQ. This CDR3 region has 15 residues. V was shortened by 8 bases and J by 0 bases, with 17 bases between the two germline ends. In DNA form, the CDR3 reads TGCGCCAGTACCCTGGGGGGTGCGATGAACACTGAAGCTTTCTTT. The encoded protein is CASTLGGAMNTEAFF.

This clone has just a few counts. V usage is TRBV6-1 and J usage is TRBJ2-2, with 8 positions matching TRBD2. Trimming cost V 5 bases and J 5 bases; bases outside gene matches: 7. The germline V gene has CDR1 MNHNS and CDR2 SASEGT. The CDR3 covers 15 residues. The CDR3 loop reads CASSPQGLVTGELFF. CDR3 DNA sequence: TGTGCCAGCAGTCCCCAGGGACTAGTTACCGGGGAGCTGTTTTTT.

The chain couples TRBV18 to TRBJ2-5; unclear D gene. V lost 5 bases to trimming and J lost 1 base, with 2 bases between them. The CDR3 totals 11 residues. The germline CDR1 and CDR2 sequences are KGHSH and LQKENI. CDR3 DNA sequence: TGTGCCAGCTCAACCCAAGAGACCCAGTACTTC. This encodes CASSTQETQYF.

V gene TRBV10-3 combines with J gene TRBJ1-4; 8 bases are shared with TRBD1. Trimming cost V 5 bases and J 7 bases; bases outside gene matches: 6. The CDR3 is 14 amino acids. Germline assignment: CDR1 ENHRY and CDR2 SYGVKD. The CDR3 DNA is TGTGCCATCAGTACCGGGACAGGTAGTGAAAAACTGTTTTTT. Translating it yields CAISTGTGSEKLFF.

Only a few counts were recorded for this clone. CDR3 protein: CASRTDRVSPLHF. CDR3 sequence (DNA): TGTGCCAGCAGAACGGACAGGGTTTCACCCCTCCACTTT. The chain joins TRBV7-9 to TRBJ1-6; TRBD1 matches at 8 bases. Germline CDR1 SEHNR, CDR2 FQNEAQ (reference sequence). The V gene end was trimmed by 6 bases and the J gene end by 9 bases; junction bases not matched to a gene: 4. This CDR3 has 13 residues.

The V and J genes are TRBV27 and TRBJ2-3; no definite D call. The V end lost 2 bases, the J end lost 2 bases, and 26 bases lay between the germline ends. This CDR3 comprises 20 residues. Germline loops: CDR1 MNHEY, CDR2 SMNVEV (reference sequence). The CDR3 coding sequence is TGTGCCAGCAGTTTACTTTATCCCACTGCCCTAGGATTGGACACAGATACGCAGTATTTT. This encodes CASSLLYPTALGLDTDTQYF.

The genes are TRBV15 and TRBJ1-2, with D uncertain. The germline V and J ends were trimmed by 0 bases and 3 bases, with 2 bases remaining between them. CDR1 LNHNV and CDR2 YYDKDF come from the germline V gene (reference sequence). This CDR3 contains 12 residues. The CDR3 coding sequence is TGTGCCACCAGCAGAGAGTACTATGGCTACACCTTC. Amino acids: CATSREYYGYTF.

The table lists this clone with a few counts. The rearrangement joins TRBV19 to TRBJ1-2; D is uncertain. The CDR3 runs to 11 residues. V lost 3 bases to trimming and J lost 7 bases, with 6 bases between them. CDR1 and CDR2 (germline): LNHDA, SQIVND (reference sequence). In nucleotides, the CDR3 is TGTGCCAGTAGTATCCGGGGTGGCTACACCTTC. It codes for CASSIRGGYTF.

J is TRBJ2-3 and V is TRBV9, with TRBD1 matching 9 bases. V gave up 4 bases and J gave up 3 bases; unmatched junction bases: 12. This CDR3 has 17 residues. Germline CDR1 and CDR2: SGDLS and YYNGEE. CDR3 DNA: TGTGCCAGCAGCTTCACAGGGGGCGCGAGTGGTACAGATACGCAGTATTTT. Its translation: CASSFTGGASGTDTQYF. The complete variable domain, with remaining parts taken from reference TRBV9 and TRBJ2-3, reads DSGVTQTPKHLITATGQRVTLRCSPRSGDLSVYWYQQSLDQGLQFLIQYYNGEERAKGNILERFSAQQFPDLHSELNLSSLELGDSALYFCASSFTGGASGTDTQYFGPGTRLTVL.

The genes are TRBV27 and TRBJ1-2, with 8 bases fitting TRBD1. The germline CDR1 and CDR2 sequences are MNHEY and SMNVEV (reference sequence). The ends lost 2 bases at V and 5 bases at J; junction bases unmatched: 7. This CDR3 region has 15 residues. CDR3 nucleotides: TGTGCCAGCAGTTTACGGCAGGGGGCTATGTATGGCTACACCTTC. Protein product: CASSLRQGAMYGYTF.

The rearrangement joins TRBV10-3 to TRBJ1-6; TRBD1 matches 10 bases. The germline V gene encodes CDR1 ENHRY and CDR2 SYGVKD. The V gene end was trimmed by 11 bases and the J gene end by 7 bases; junction bases not matched to a gene: 5. The CDR3 runs to 13 residues. The CDR3 reads CAVRQGANSPLHF. The CDR3 DNA reads as TGTGCCGTCCGACAGGGGGCCAATTCACCCCTCCACTTT.

The chain uses TRBV7-6 and TRBJ1-1; D is perhaps TRBD1 (6 bases). The V gene's germline CDR1 is SGHVS and CDR2 FNYEAQ. Trimming removed 5 bases from V and 5 bases from J, with 9 bases in between. This CDR3 spans 12 amino acids. The CDR3 loop reads CASSGRGTEAFF. The CDR3 DNA follows: TGTGCCAGCAGCGGCAGGGGAACTGAAGCTTTCTTT.

The gene calls are TRBV5-8 and TRBJ2-7; a possible D gene is TRBD2 (6 bases). Germline loops: CDR1 SGHTS, CDR2 YDEGEE. This CDR3 contains 12 residues. Between the trimmed V and J ends, which lost 4 bases and 9 bases, there was a span of 14 bases. The CDR3, as DNA: TGTGCCAGCAGCAGAAAGGCGGGAAGGCAGTACTTC. Protein sequence: CASSRKAGRQYF.

A remark on this clone: This sample includes further DNA sequences coding for the same CDR3. This chain connects TRBV7-3 to TRBJ2-1; 9 positions agree with TRBD2. Germline V CDR1 and CDR2: SGHTA, FQGTGA. Trimming at V came to 9 bases and at J to 6 bases, leaving 6 bases not matched to a gene. The CDR3 is 13 residues long. CDR3 sequence (DNA): TGTGCCAGTAGGAGTAGCGGGGGCAATGAGCAGTTCTTC. Its protein is CASRSSGGNEQFF.

The V gene is TRBV4-2, the J gene TRBJ2-7; 8 positions agree with TRBD1. The germline CDR1 and CDR2 sequences are LGHNA and YNFKEQ. The V segment lost 1 base and the J segment 0 bases; nucleotides outside the gene matches: 2. The CDR3 has 15 residues. The CDR3 is CASSQAGTGSYEQYF. The CDR3 DNA reads as TGTGCCAGCAGCCAAGCCGGGACAGGCTCCTACGAGCAGTACTTC.

V and J are TRBV18 and TRBJ1-6; 10 bases match TRBD1. V shed 4 bases, J shed 7 bases, and the junction held 13 bases outside the gene matches. CDR1 KGHSH and CDR2 LQKENI come from the germline V gene. There are 18 residues in the CDR3. CDR3 bases: TGTGCCAGCTCACGACTCTCACCGGGACAGGGGACCAATTCACCCCTCCACTTT. Protein sequence: CASSRLSPGQGTNSPLHF.

V and J are TRBV30 and TRBJ2-2, with D perhaps TRBD2 (5 bases). Germline V gives CDR1 GTSNPN, CDR2 SVGIG (reference sequence). V lost 6 bases and J lost 4, with 21 bases in between. The CDR3 has 16 residues. In nucleotides, the CDR3 is TGTGCCTGTACCTTCGGACTCAAATGGGGCACCGGGGAGCTGTTTTTT. Protein: CACTFGLKWGTGELFF. Complete variable domain (other parts from reference TRBV30 and TRBJ2-2): SQTIHQWPATLVQPVGSPLSLECTVEGTSNPNLYWYRQAAGRGLQLLFYSVGIGQISSEVPQNLSASRPQDRQFILSSKKLLLSDSGFYLCACTFGLKWGTGELFFGEGSRLTVL.

The rearrangement links TRBV18 to TRBJ2-5, with D uncertain. Germline CDR1 is KGHSH and CDR2 is LQKENI. V lost 5 bases, J lost 2 bases, and 15 bases lay in between. The CDR3 loop spans 15 amino acids. The CDR3 loop reads CASSTFLTEQETQYF. The CDR3 DNA follows: TGTGCCAGCTCAACTTTCTTAACGGAACAAGAGACCCAGTACTTC.

CDR3 in amino acids: CASIDRDNYEQYF. CDR3 in DNA: TGTGCCAGCATCGACAGGGACAATTACGAGCAGTACTTC. The V gene is TRBV27, the J gene TRBJ2-7, with 7 bases fitting TRBD1. Germline trimming cut 7 bases from V and 4 bases from J; bases unmatched to any gene: 7. In germline, CDR1 is MNHEY, CDR2 SMNVEV (reference sequence). CDR3 length: 13 residues.

The V call is TRBV6-5, the J call TRBJ1-2; D unresolved. The germline V gene encodes CDR1 MNHEY and CDR2 SVGAGI. Trimming cost V 6 bases and J 4 bases, with 12 bases left between them. This CDR3 contains 13 residues. The CDR3 reads CASRSQRTYGYTF. The CDR3 DNA is TGTGCCAGCAGAAGCCAACGGACCTATGGCTACACCTTC.